This T cell receptor beta chain stems from a study of beta chain features in type 1 diabetes. General observations from the study: Sequencing used cDNA, and cells with high TCR expression could therefore be over-represented. TCRB CDR3 length was moderately but significantly reduced in all four CD4+ subsets of Type 1 diabetes patients.

On this clone itself: Its target is not known. The same CDR3 arises from other DNA sequences in this sample as well.

The authors reverse transcribed all of the isolated RNA, so sequencing captured expressed TCRB transcripts. Assay used: immunoSEQ multiplex PCR; TCRdb lists only in-frame clones, some missing. Of a few hundred thousand clones in the sample, around 9.6% were seen once. The clonotype comes from a man aged 30 to 39 with type 1 diabetes. Sequencing input: central memory CD4+ T cells from blood.

The CDR3 sequence is CASSPGENTEAFF. The DNA of the CDR3 is TGTGCCAGCTCACCGGGGGAGAACACTGAAGCTTTCTTT. The chain joins TRBV18 to TRBJ1-1; D is perhaps TRBD1 (5 bases). The CDR3 is made up of 13 amino acids. Germline V gene data show CDR1 as KGHSH and CDR2 as LQKENI. Trimming stripped 3 bases from V and 1 base from J, with 6 bases between.